This entry lists 29 T cell receptor beta chains sequenced from one sample in a study of Ad26.COV2.S vaccination and SARS-CoV-2 variants. Described treatment: over 15 received Ad26.COV2.S at low or high dose, single or two shots; about 5 received placebo; per-sample allocation not given. Sampling was performed 63 days after the first vaccine or placebo injection. The method was immunoSEQ multiplex PCR; TCRdb's version includes in-frame clones alone and lacks a portion of them. The sample carries nearly 400,000 clones, around 91% recorded once. Sequencing was performed on peripheral blood, taken in a trial of Ad26.COV2.S vaccine versus placebo. The origin of the receptors is a person between 18 and 60 years old who received the Ad26.COV2.S COVID-19 vaccine or a placebo.

This chain joins TRBV9 and TRBJ2-7; 9 nucleotides align to TRBD1. Germline V gene data show CDR1 as SGDLS and CDR2 as YYNGEE. V gave up 3 bases and J gave up 5 bases; unmatched junction bases: 12. The CDR3 covers 16 residues. This CDR3 is CASSGNTGQGYHEQYF. CDR3 coding DNA: TGTGCCAGCAGCGGAAATACGGGACAGGGTTACCACGAGCAGTACTTC.

The chain has TRBV3-1 (or the pseudogene TRBV3-2) and TRBJ2-7; 8 bases are a match to TRBD2. The trim removed 4 bases at V and 3 bases at J, leaving 8 bases unmatched. CDR3 size: 15 residues. CDR1 and CDR2 (germline): LGHDT, YNNKEL (reference sequence). The CDR3 sequence: CASSPTGGIYYEQYF. The CDR3 DNA reads TGTGCCAGCAGCCCTACGGGAGGGATCTACTACGAGCAGTACTTC.

The V call is TRBV5-1, the J call TRBJ1-4, with no clear D. The CDR3 consists of 17 residues. Trimming shortened V by 4 bases and J by 1 base, and 17 bases separated the two germline ends. Germline CDR1 is SGHRS and CDR2 is YFSETQ. The CDR3 DNA reads TGCGCCAGCAGCCCCCGGGGAGGGCCAGGAACTAATGAAAAACTGTTTTTT. Translated, it gives CASSPRGGPGTNEKLFF. Full variable domain (rest looked up from reference TRBV5-1 and TRBJ1-4): KAGVTQTPRYLIKTRGQQVTLSCSPISGHRSVSWYQQTPGQGLQFLFEYFSETQRNKGNFPGRFSGRQFSNSRSEMNVSTLELGDSALYLCASSPRGGPGTNEKLFFGSGTQLSVL.

V and J are TRBV5-1 and TRBJ2-5; 11 nucleotides agree with TRBD2. The CDR3 is made up of 16 amino acids. The germline CDR1 and CDR2 sequences are SGHRS and YFSETQ. Trimming cost V 5 bases and J 5 bases; bases outside gene matches: 11. CDR3 nucleotides: TGCGCCAGCAGTAAATTAGCGGGAGGGCCGGGGGAGACCCAGTACTTC. Its protein product is CASSKLAGGPGETQYF.

The chain links TRBV12-3 or TRBV12-4 to TRBJ2-2, with unresolved D. The CDR3 covers 13 residues. V lost 10 bases and J 1 base, leaving 10 bases between the germline ends. The CDR3 reads CATEDGNTGELFF. CDR3 sequence (DNA): TGTGCCACCGAGGACGGGAACACCGGGGAGCTGTTTTTT.

This clone was picked up one time. This rearrangement joins TRBV5-1 to TRBJ2-6; TRBD1 matches 11 bases. This CDR3 is built from 17 residues. J gave up 3 bases and V 5 bases, and 7 bases lay outside the gene matches. Per the germline V gene, CDR1 is SGHRS and CDR2 is YFSETQ. This chain's CDR3 is CASRPGQGDGGANVLTF. CDR3 DNA sequence: TGCGCCAGCAGGCCGGGACAGGGGGATGGTGGGGCCAACGTCCTGACTTTC.

CDR3 loop: CATQDSNQPQHF. The CDR3 DNA reads as TGTGCCACCCAGGATAGCAATCAGCCCCAGCATTTT. The rearrangement uses TRBV6-5 and TRBJ1-5; D is undetermined. Trimming removed 10 bases from V and 0 bases from J, with 7 bases in between. Germline V lookup: CDR1 MNHEY, CDR2 SVGAGI. This CDR3 is 12 amino acids long.

The chain employs TRBV30 and TRBJ2-3, with 9 bases aligning to TRBD1. CDR1 is GTSNPN and CDR2 is SVGIG in the germline V gene (reference sequence). The CDR3 extends over 13 amino acids. V trimming: 5 bases; J trimming: 5 bases; junction bases outside the gene matches: 5. The CDR3 nucleotides are TGTGCCTGGCAACAGGGGGCAGGAGATACGCAGTATTTT. The encoded protein is CAWQQGAGDTQYF.

The J gene is TRBJ2-3, the V gene TRBV5-1; the D is unclear. Germline lookup yields CDR1 SGHRS and CDR2 YFSETQ. The CDR3 is 15 residues long. The V gene lost 1 base and the J gene lost 0 bases, with 9 bases spanning the gap. CDR3 residues: CASSLSHPSTDTQYF. CDR3 nucleotide sequence: TGCGCCAGCAGCTTGTCGCACCCGAGCACAGATACGCAGTATTTT. Combining the CDR3 with reference TRBV5-1 and TRBJ2-3 gives the whole variable domain KAGVTQTPRYLIKTRGQQVTLSCSPISGHRSVSWYQQTPGQGLQFLFEYFSETQRNKGNFPGRFSGRQFSNSRSEMNVSTLELGDSALYLCASSLSHPSTDTQYFGPGTRLTVL.

The chain joins TRBV4-1 to TRBJ2-7; D is unresolved. Germline assignment: CDR1 MGHRA and CDR2 YSYEKL. The CDR3 extends over 14 amino acids. The germline V and J ends were trimmed by 1 base and 4 bases, with 11 bases remaining between them. CDR3 in amino acids: CASSQGQIQYEQYF. CDR3 nucleotide sequence: TGCGCCAGCAGCCAAGGGCAGATCCAATACGAGCAGTACTTC.

This chain joins TRBV2 and TRBJ2-3; TRBD2 matches 9 bases. CDR1 SNHLY and CDR2 FYNNEI come from the germline V gene. There are 16 residues in the CDR3. Trimming removed 6 bases from V and 4 bases from J; junction bases left unmatched: 11. CDR3 loop: CASRERTSAVSDTQYF. The CDR3, as DNA: TGTGCCAGCAGAGAACGGACTAGCGCAGTCTCAGATACGCAGTATTTT.

This chain joins TRBV5-1 and TRBJ1-1; D possibly corresponds to TRBD1 (5 bases). The CDR3 length is 13 residues. Germline values: CDR1 SGHRS, CDR2 YFSETQ. The ends were cut back, 3 bases at V and 0 bases at J, with 6 bases in the middle. The CDR3 is CASSSGMNTEAFF. The CDR3 DNA follows: TGCGCCAGCAGCTCAGGGATGAACACTGAAGCTTTCTTT.

In the case of this clone: This sample also contains other DNA sequences that code for the same CDR3. This chain links TRBV7-9 with TRBJ1-2; tentatively, D is TRBD1 (5 bases). CDR3 size: 13 residues. V was cut by 1 base and J by 2 bases, with 5 bases left in between. CDR1 and CDR2 from the germline V gene are SEHNR and FQNEAQ (reference sequence). The CDR3 DNA reads TGTGCCAGCAGCTTAGAGGGGAACTATGGCTACACCTTC. It yields the protein CASSLEGNYGYTF.

This CDR3 reads CASSRASGGNTIYF. CDR3 nucleotide sequence: TGTGCCAGCAGCCGAGCGAGCGGTGGAAACACCATATATTTT. V gene TRBV7-8 combines with J gene TRBJ1-3; D gene uncertain. Trimming stripped 5 bases from V and 3 bases from J, with 11 bases between. The CDR3 has 14 amino acids. The V gene's germline CDR1 is SGHVS and CDR2 FQNEAQ.

This chain joins TRBV30 and TRBJ1-4; D gene unclear. Germline V gene data show CDR1 as GTSNPN and CDR2 as SVGIG (reference sequence). The CDR3 totals 14 residues. Trimming shortened V by 5 bases and J by 2 bases, and 12 bases separated the two germline ends. The CDR3 sequence: CAWSGLHTNEKLFF. The CDR3 DNA is TGTGCCTGGTCCGGGTTGCACACTAATGAAAAACTGTTTTTT. Full variable domain (outside the CDR3, taken from reference TRBV30 and TRBJ1-4): SQTIHQWPATLVQPVGSPLSLECTVEGTSNPNLYWYRQAAGRGLQLLFYSVGIGQISSEVPQNLSASRPQDRQFILSSKKLLLSDSGFYLCAWSGLHTNEKLFFGSGTQLSVL.

V and J are TRBV6-5 and TRBJ1-4; D call uncertain. This CDR3 spans 15 amino acids. V was cut by 2 bases and J by 7 bases, with 14 bases left in between. CDR1 and CDR2 from the germline V gene are MNHEY and SVGAGI. The CDR3 sequence: CASSYDRGRAEKLFF. CDR3 nucleotides: TGTGCCAGCAGTTACGATCGTGGGCGGGCTGAAAAACTGTTTTTT.

The J gene is TRBJ2-3, the V gene TRBV29-1; possible D gene TRBD1, 6 bases. Trimming removed 6 bases at V and 3 bases at J, with 16 bases between. This CDR3 has 14 amino acids. Looked up from germline, CDR1 is SQVTM and CDR2 is ANQGSEA. CDR3 residues: CSVGRRGTTDTQYF. The CDR3 nucleotides read TGCAGCGTCGGGCGCAGGGGTACTACAGATACGCAGTATTTT.

This clone was recorded only once. The V gene is TRBV6-4, the J gene TRBJ1-6; the match to TRBD1 covers 7 bases. Per the germline V gene, CDR1 is MRHNA and CDR2 is SNTAGT. This CDR3 is built from 14 residues. J lost 8 bases, V lost 6 bases, and 7 bases had no gene match. The CDR3 loop reads CASSDREEDSPLHF. In nucleotides, the CDR3 is TGTGCCAGCAGCGACAGGGAAGAGGATTCACCCCTCCACTTT.

This clone was found a few times. This chain joins TRBV30 and TRBJ2-7, with a tentative D call TRBD1 (5 bases). Between the trimmed V and J ends, which lost 6 bases and 4 bases, there was a span of 13 bases. The CDR3 length is 12 residues. CDR1 and CDR2 (germline): GTSNPN, SVGIG (reference sequence). The CDR3 here is CACWQGGYEQYF. Written as DNA, the CDR3 is TGTGCCTGTTGGCAGGGTGGATACGAGCAGTACTTC.

In its sample, this clone was seen many times. This CDR3 is CASSTGAHQPQHF. The CDR3 DNA follows: TGTGCCAGCAGTACAGGGGCCCATCAGCCCCAGCATTTT. The chain links TRBV12-3 or TRBV12-4 to TRBJ1-5; TRBD1 agrees at 7 bases. This CDR3 comprises 13 residues. Trimming at V came to 5 bases and at J to 5 bases, leaving 3 bases not matched to a gene.

This rearrangement joins TRBV30 to TRBJ1-4; 8 bases match TRBD1. The CDR3 extends over 13 amino acids. The junction had 6 bases not matched to a gene; V was cut back by 4 bases and J by 8 bases. CDR1 is GTSNPN and CDR2 is SVGIG in the germline V gene (reference sequence). The DNA of the CDR3 is TGTGCCTGGAACCCTCGGACAGGGGAAAAACTGTTTTTT. Translation: CAWNPRTGEKLFF.

The gene calls are TRBV4-3 and TRBJ2-2; D unresolved. CDR1 is LGHNA and CDR2 is YSLEER in the germline V gene. V was shortened by 1 base and J by 5 bases, with 5 bases between the two germline ends. The CDR3 covers 13 residues. This CDR3 reads CASSQGGTGELFF. In DNA form, the CDR3 reads TGCGCCAGCAGCCAAGGTGGTACCGGGGAGCTGTTTTTT.

The chain has TRBV9 and TRBJ1-5; unclear D gene. Looked up from germline, CDR1 is SGDLS and CDR2 is YYNGEE. Trimming stripped 0 bases from V and 5 bases from J, with 9 bases between. The CDR3 consists of 14 residues. Written as DNA, the CDR3 is TGTGCCAGCAGCGTAGGAGGCCGGGATCAGCCCCAGCATTTT. Translating it yields CASSVGGRDQPQHF.

As concerns this clone: The sample has other DNA sequences that encode this CDR3 too. The chain couples TRBV7-8 to TRBJ2-7; unclear D gene. V was clipped by 1 base and J by 2 bases, with 9 bases between them. The germline gives CDR1 SGHVS, CDR2 FQNEAQ. CDR3 length equals 14 residues. The CDR3 spells CASSLGAGAYEQYF. DNA for the CDR3: TGTGCCAGCAGCTTAGGGGCAGGTGCCTACGAGCAGTACTTC.

The rearrangement links TRBV28 to TRBJ2-1; D is undetermined. This CDR3 has 11 amino acids. Trimming stripped 6 bases from V and 4 bases from J, with 4 bases between. Germline V lookup: CDR1 MDHEN, CDR2 SYDVKM. The CDR3 here is CASRDYNEQFF. CDR3 nucleotide sequence: TGTGCCAGCAGGGATTACAATGAGCAGTTCTTC.

As for this clone: Other nucleotide sequences from this sample produce the same CDR3. The chain links TRBV30 to TRBJ1-4; D might be TRBD1 (6 bases). With 0 bases removed from V and 4 bases from J, the gap between germline ends came to 6 bases. The CDR3 is 13 amino acids. Germline values: CDR1 GTSNPN, CDR2 SVGIG (reference sequence). This CDR3 reads CAWSVQGNEKLFF. The CDR3 DNA follows: TGTGCCTGGAGTGTACAGGGTAATGAAAAACTGTTTTTT. Combining the CDR3 with reference TRBV30 and TRBJ1-4 gives the whole variable domain SQTIHQWPATLVQPVGSPLSLECTVEGTSNPNLYWYRQAAGRGLQLLFYSVGIGQISSEVPQNLSASRPQDRQFILSSKKLLLSDSGFYLCAWSVQGNEKLFFGSGTQLSVL.

This clone was observed a few times. The V call is TRBV10-3, the J call TRBJ2-2; 9 nucleotides align to TRBD2. The junction had 4 bases not matched to a gene; V was cut back by 10 bases and J by 7 bases. CDR1 ENHRY and CDR2 SYGVKD come from the germline V gene. The CDR3 runs 12 residues. The CDR3 sequence: CATGLANGELFF. The CDR3 coding sequence is TGTGCCACCGGACTAGCGAACGGGGAGCTGTTTTTT.

The rearrangement joins TRBV5-4 to TRBJ2-7; TRBD1 matches 9 bases. V gave up 4 bases and J gave up 5 bases; unmatched junction bases: 10. The CDR3 spans 15 residues. CDR1 and CDR2 from the germline V gene are SGHNT and YYREEE (reference sequence). The CDR3 loop reads CASSHKGQGRDEQYF. CDR3 coding DNA: TGTGCCAGCAGCCATAAGGGACAGGGCAGGGACGAGCAGTACTTC.

This clone has only one observation. This chain connects TRBV28 to TRBJ2-3; the match to TRBD2 covers 8 bases. Looked up from germline, CDR1 is MDHEN and CDR2 is SYDVKM. CDR3 length: 14 amino acids. The V segment lost 8 bases and the J segment 2 bases; nucleotides outside the gene matches: 6. CDR3 residues: CASGAGDPTDTQYF. CDR3 nucleotide sequence: TGTGCCAGCGGAGCGGGGGACCCCACAGATACGCAGTATTTT. Full variable domain (remainder filled in from reference TRBV28 and TRBJ2-3): DVKVTQSSRYLVKRTGEKVFLECVQDMDHENMFWYRQDPGLGLRLIYFSYDVKMKEKGDIPEGYSVSREKKERFSLILESASTNQTSMYLCASGAGDPTDTQYFGPGTRLTVL.